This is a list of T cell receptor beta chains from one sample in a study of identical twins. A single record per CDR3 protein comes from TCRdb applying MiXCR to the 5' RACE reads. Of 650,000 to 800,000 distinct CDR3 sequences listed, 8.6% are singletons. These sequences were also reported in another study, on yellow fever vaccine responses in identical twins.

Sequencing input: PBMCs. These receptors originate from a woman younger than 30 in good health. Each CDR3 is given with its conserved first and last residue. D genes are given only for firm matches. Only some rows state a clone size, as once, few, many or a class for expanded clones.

cdr3_nt: TGTGCCAGCAGCTTACCATTGACAGGGTTGATAGAGACCCAGTACTTC
cdr3_aa: CASSLPLTGLIETQYF
v_call: TRBV5-8
clone_size: few
j_call: TRBJ2-5
d_call: TRBD1

cdr3_nt: TGTGCCAGCAGTTTGACTAGCGGGCTTAGCACAGATACGCAGTATTTT
cdr3_aa: CASSLTSGLSTDTQYF
v_call: TRBV27
clone_size: few
j_call: TRBJ2-3
d_call: TRBD2

cdr3_nt: TGCGCCAGCAGCCAAGAAGGGGTTGGGGGTGAGCAGTTCTTC
cdr3_aa: CASSQEGVGGEQFF
v_call: TRBV4-1
clone_size: few
j_call: TRBJ2-1
d_call: -

cdr3_nt: TGTGCCAGTAGACAGGGGTCGATTGAAGCTTTCTTT
cdr3_aa: CASRQGSIEAFF
v_call: TRBV12-3/TRBV12-4
clone_size: many
j_call: TRBJ1-1
d_call: TRBD1

cdr3_nt: TGTGCCATCAGTGGGGGGCTGGTTTCGGCGGGGGGCCCCTTCAATGAGCAGTTCTTC
cdr3_aa: CAISGGLVSAGGPFNEQFF
v_call: TRBV10-3
clone_size: many
j_call: TRBJ2-1
d_call: TRBD2

cdr3_nt: TGTGCCAGCAGCGCACTAGCGGGGGCGGCAGATACGCAGTATTTT
cdr3_aa: CASSALAGAADTQYF
v_call: TRBV12-3/TRBV12-4
clone_size: many
j_call: TRBJ2-3
d_call: TRBD2

cdr3_nt: TGTGCCAGCAGTTACCCAGGGGGCACTGAAGCTTTCTTT
cdr3_aa: CASSYPGGTEAFF
v_call: TRBV6-5
clone_size: many
j_call: TRBJ1-1
d_call: TRBD1

cdr3_nt: TGTGCCAGCAGCTTTGTGTTAGAGGGTACGCAGTATTTT
cdr3_aa: CASSFVLEGTQYF
v_call: TRBV7-8
clone_size: few
j_call: TRBJ2-3
d_call: -

cdr3_nt: TGTGCCAGCACCGGGCGGGAGCAACCCGAAGCTTTCTTT
cdr3_aa: CASTGREQPEAFF
v_call: TRBV28
clone_size: few
j_call: TRBJ1-1
d_call: -

cdr3_nt: TGCGCCAGCAGCCAGGTTGGCGCAGGGAACACTGAAGCTTTCTTT
cdr3_aa: CASSQVGAGNTEAFF
v_call: TRBV4-3
clone_size: few
j_call: TRBJ1-1
d_call: -

cdr3_nt: TGTGCCAGCAGCGCCCTCGCGGGAGGGCGCACCGGGGAGCTGTTTTTT
cdr3_aa: CASSALAGGRTGELFF
v_call: TRBV7-9
clone_size: -
j_call: TRBJ2-2
d_call: TRBD2

cdr3_nt: TGTGCCAGCAGCCTACTAGCGGGAAGGGCAGATACGCAGTATTTT
cdr3_aa: CASSLLAGRADTQYF
v_call: TRBV16
clone_size: -
j_call: TRBJ2-3
d_call: TRBD2

cdr3_nt: TGCAGCGTTAGGACTAGCGGATCAAAGAACCAAGAGACCCAGTACTTC
cdr3_aa: CSVRTSGSKNQETQYF
v_call: TRBV29-1
clone_size: many
j_call: TRBJ2-5
d_call: TRBD2

cdr3_nt: TGTGCCAGCAGCACCCCAGGGGACACTGAAGCTTTCTTT
cdr3_aa: CASSTPGDTEAFF
v_call: TRBV9
clone_size: few
j_call: TRBJ1-1
d_call: -

cdr3_nt: TGCGCCAGCAGCCAAGTTCTACAGGGCGAGCAGTTCTTC
cdr3_aa: CASSQVLQGEQFF
v_call: TRBV4-3
clone_size: few
j_call: TRBJ2-1
d_call: -

cdr3_nt: TGTGCCAGCAGTTTAGGACAGGGGGGAAATGAAAAACTGTTTTTT
cdr3_aa: CASSLGQGGNEKLFF
v_call: TRBV12-3/TRBV12-4
clone_size: few
j_call: TRBJ1-4
d_call: TRBD1

cdr3_nt: TGTGCCAGCAGTTCGCTAATAGCGGGAATCGACAATGAGCAGTTCTTC
cdr3_aa: CASSSLIAGIDNEQFF
v_call: TRBV28
clone_size: few
j_call: TRBJ2-1
d_call: TRBD2

cdr3_nt: TGTGCCAGCACCATACAGAACTCCTACGAGCAGTACTTC
cdr3_aa: CASTIQNSYEQYF
v_call: TRBV28
clone_size: few
j_call: TRBJ2-7
d_call: -

cdr3_nt: TGTGCCAGCAGCATGATGGAGACCCAGTACTTC
cdr3_aa: CASSMMETQYF
v_call: TRBV7-2
clone_size: -
j_call: TRBJ2-5
d_call: -

cdr3_nt: TGCAGTGCTAGCTGGGGGGAGTACTCCTACGAGCAGTACTTC
cdr3_aa: CSASWGEYSYEQYF
v_call: TRBV20-1
clone_size: few
j_call: TRBJ2-7
d_call: -

cdr3_nt: TGTGCCAGCGGAGCGGGGGGGCTCACAGATACGCAGTATTTT
cdr3_aa: CASGAGGLTDTQYF
v_call: TRBV13
clone_size: few
j_call: TRBJ2-3
d_call: TRBD2

cdr3_nt: TGTGCCAGCAGTTTATGGGGGGGCCTGGTTGAGACCCAGTACTTC
cdr3_aa: CASSLWGGLVETQYF
v_call: TRBV12-3/TRBV12-4
clone_size: -
j_call: TRBJ2-5
d_call: -

cdr3_nt: TGCAGCGTGTTCGGGCAGCGTCAAGAGACCCAGTACTTC
cdr3_aa: CSVFGQRQETQYF
v_call: TRBV29-1
clone_size: few
j_call: TRBJ2-5
d_call: -

cdr3_nt: TGTGCCAGCAGCCAAGAGCCGGGAACCTACGAGCAGTACTTC
cdr3_aa: CASSQEPGTYEQYF
v_call: TRBV4-2
clone_size: many
j_call: TRBJ2-7
d_call: -

cdr3_nt: TGTGCCAGCCAAGGAGGGGCCGGGGAGCTGTTTTTT
cdr3_aa: CASQGGAGELFF
v_call: TRBV24-1
clone_size: many
j_call: TRBJ2-2
d_call: -

cdr3_nt: TGTGCCAGCAGTAGTTCCAGCACCACAGATACGCAGTATTTT
cdr3_aa: CASSSSSTTDTQYF
v_call: TRBV6-2/TRBV6-3
clone_size: few
j_call: TRBJ2-3
d_call: -

cdr3_nt: TGTGCCAGCAGCTTACAGTCTCGGACATTAGGCCTCGGTGAGCAGTTCTTC
cdr3_aa: CASSLQSRTLGLGEQFF
v_call: TRBV7-3
clone_size: -
j_call: TRBJ2-1
d_call: -

cdr3_nt: TGTGCCAGCAGCTTCGGGACAGGGGCGTATAATGAGCAGTTCTTC
cdr3_aa: CASSFGTGAYNEQFF
v_call: TRBV3-1
clone_size: many
j_call: TRBJ2-1
d_call: TRBD1

cdr3_nt: TGTGCTAGCAGCTCCGGGACAGGGTTTTACAATGAGCAGTTCTTC
cdr3_aa: CASSSGTGFYNEQFF
v_call: TRBV7-7
clone_size: -
j_call: TRBJ2-1
d_call: TRBD1

cdr3_nt: TGCAGTGCTAGAGAAGATTGGACTAGCGGGCCTTACGAGCAGTACTTC
cdr3_aa: CSAREDWTSGPYEQYF
v_call: TRBV20-1
clone_size: -
j_call: TRBJ2-7
d_call: TRBD2

cdr3_nt: TGTGCCAGCACCTCAACGACAGGGGCATACTACAATGAGCAGTTCTTC
cdr3_aa: CASTSTTGAYYNEQFF
v_call: TRBV12-3/TRBV12-4
clone_size: -
j_call: TRBJ2-1
d_call: TRBD1

cdr3_nt: TGTGCCAGCAGCCCCCGGACAGGGGGCTGGGAGGAAAAACTGTTTTTT
cdr3_aa: CASSPRTGGWEEKLFF
v_call: TRBV7-2
clone_size: many
j_call: TRBJ1-4
d_call: TRBD1